Listed below are T cell receptor beta chains from one sample, sequenced in a study of a mutant IDH1 vaccine in newly diagnosed glioma. Libraries were prepared by immunoSEQ multiplex PCR; TCRdb keeps only in-frame clonotypes and omits some of them. The sample records around 60,000 clones, about nine tenths being singletons. What these receptors recognize is not known. This specimen consisted of PBMCs, obtained from a glioma patient whose treatment included an IDH1 peptide vaccine. These receptors were obtained from a man in his forties or fifties with glioma. CDR3s include the opening cysteine and the closing phenylalanine or tryptophan. A D gene is named only where the DNA matches it firmly. Some rows mark clone size as missing; the rest say once, few, many or name a class of expanded clone.

j_gene	abundance	v_gene	d_gene	CDR3aa	CDR3nt
TRBJ2-5	.	TRBV2	TRBD1	CASRPDSSGGTTQYF	TGTGCCAGCAGGCCAGACTCCTCAGGGGGCACCACCCAGTACTTC
TRBJ1-5	.	TRBV5-5	.	CASSLDTGVYSNQPQHF	TGTGCCAGCAGCTTAGACACGGGAGTGTATAGCAATCAGCCCCAGCATTTT
TRBJ2-1	.	TRBV4-3	TRBD2	CASSQEGLAGGPREQFF	TGCGCCAGCAGCCAAGAAGGGCTAGCGGGAGGGCCCAGAGAGCAGTTCTTC
TRBJ2-4	.	TRBV15	.	CATSRDFGGSDKNIQYF	TGTGCCACCAGCAGAGATTTTGGGGGCTCGGACAAAAACATTCAGTACTTC
TRBJ2-5	.	TRBV9	TRBD2	CASSAGLAARETQYF	TGTGCCAGCAGCGCGGGACTAGCGGCCCGGGAGACCCAGTACTTC
TRBJ2-1	.	TRBV2	.	CASSEASRSPYNEQFF	TGTGCCAGCAGTGAGGCTAGCCGAAGCCCCTACAATGAGCAGTTCTTC
TRBJ1-4	.	TRBV2	TRBD1	CANLVGGQPREKLFF	TGTGCCAACCTAGTTGGGGGACAGCCCCGAGAAAAACTGTTTTTT
TRBJ1-1	.	TRBV28	TRBD1	CASTTGGNTEAFF	TGTGCCAGCACGACAGGGGGGAACACTGAAGCTTTCTTT
TRBJ1-6	.	TRBV10-3	.	CAISLSRGNSPLHF	TGTGCCATCAGCCTTAGTCGAGGGAATTCACCCCTCCACTTT
TRBJ1-1	.	TRBV5-1	.	CASSNGGVNTEAFF	TGCGCCAGCAGCAATGGCGGAGTGAACACTGAAGCTTTCTTT
TRBJ2-5	.	TRBV5-1	TRBD2	CASSLLAGGRSETQYF	TGCGCCAGCAGCCTACTAGCGGGGGGTCGGTCAGAGACCCAGTACTTC
TRBJ2-1	.	TRBV6-5	.	CASTPRWGNEQFF	TGTGCCAGCACCCCCCGGTGGGGCAATGAGCAGTTCTTC
TRBJ2-1	once	TRBV27	.	CASSFGVGEQFF	TGTGCCAGCAGTTTCGGGGTAGGTGAGCAGTTCTTC
TRBJ1-2	.	TRBV15	.	CATSRDQGKGVNYGYTF	TGTGCCACCAGCAGAGATCAGGGTAAAGGGGTCAACTATGGCTACACCTTC
TRBJ1-3	.	TRBV18	.	CASSLDNSGNTIYF	TGTGCCAGCTCCTTGGACAACTCTGGAAACACCATATATTTT